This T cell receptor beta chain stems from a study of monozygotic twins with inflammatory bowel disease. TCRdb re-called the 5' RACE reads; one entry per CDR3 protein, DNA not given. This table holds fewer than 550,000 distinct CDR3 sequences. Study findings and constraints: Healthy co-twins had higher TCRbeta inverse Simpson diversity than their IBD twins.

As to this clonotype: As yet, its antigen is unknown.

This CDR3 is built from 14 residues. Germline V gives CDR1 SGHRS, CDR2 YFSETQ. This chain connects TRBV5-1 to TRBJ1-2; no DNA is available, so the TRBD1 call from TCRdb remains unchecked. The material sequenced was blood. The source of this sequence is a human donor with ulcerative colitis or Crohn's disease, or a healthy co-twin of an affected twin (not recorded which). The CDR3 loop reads CASSLGQGASGYTF.